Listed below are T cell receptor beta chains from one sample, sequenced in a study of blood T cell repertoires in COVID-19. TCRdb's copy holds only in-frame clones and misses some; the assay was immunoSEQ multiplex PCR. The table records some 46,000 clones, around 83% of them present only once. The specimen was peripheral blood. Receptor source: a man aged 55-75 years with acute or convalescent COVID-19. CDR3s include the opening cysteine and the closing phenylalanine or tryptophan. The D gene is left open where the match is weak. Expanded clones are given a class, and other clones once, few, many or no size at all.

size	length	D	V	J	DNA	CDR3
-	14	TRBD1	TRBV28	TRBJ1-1	TGTGCCAGCAGTCCACAGGGGCTTGCAACGGAGGCTTTCTTT	CASSPQGLATEAFF
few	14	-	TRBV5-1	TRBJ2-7	TGCGCCAGCAGCTTGGTGGGACAAGCCTACGAGCAGTACTTC	CASSLVGQAYEQYF
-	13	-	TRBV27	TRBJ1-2	TGTGCCAGCAGTTTAGGCAGGAACTATGGCTACACCTTC	CASSLGRNYGYTF
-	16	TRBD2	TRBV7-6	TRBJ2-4	TGTGCCAGCAGCTTAAGGCCAGCGGGGGTCCCGAACATTCAGTACTTC	CASSLRPAGVPNIQYF
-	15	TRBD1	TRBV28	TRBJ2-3	TGTGCCAGCCTGACACGGACAGGGGGCTCAGATACGCAGTATTTT	CASLTRTGGSDTQYF
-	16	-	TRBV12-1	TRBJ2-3	TGTGCCAGCAGCTTTATTTTAGCGGTTAGCACAGATACGCAGTATTTT	CASSFILAVSTDTQYF
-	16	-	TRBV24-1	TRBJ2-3	TGTGCCACCAGTGATACAGGGAGAGTTAGCACAGATACGCAGTATTTT	CATSDTGRVSTDTQYF
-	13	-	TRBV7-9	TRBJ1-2	TGTGCCAGCAGCTTACCCCCCAAGGAGGGCTACACCTTC	CASSLPPKEGYTF
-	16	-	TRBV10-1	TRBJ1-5	TGCGCCAGCAGACTGTACAGGGTCGGTAGCAATCAGCCCCAGCATTTT	CASRLYRVGSNQPQHF
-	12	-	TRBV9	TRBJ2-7	TGTGCCAGCAGCGCCAGGGGAAACGAGCAGTACTTC	CASSARGNEQYF
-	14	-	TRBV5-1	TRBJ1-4	TGCGCCAGCAGCGTGGTTGGGCCTAATGAAAAACTGTTTTTT	CASSVVGPNEKLFF
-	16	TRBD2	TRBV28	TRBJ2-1	TGTGCCAGCAGTTTTGGGGGAGGGAGCTCCTACAATGAGCAGTTCTTC	CASSFGGGSSYNEQFF
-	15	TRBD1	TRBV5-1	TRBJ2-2	TGCGCCAGCAGCCGGGACAGGGGGCTTGTCGGGGAGCTGTTTTTT	CASSRDRGLVGELFF
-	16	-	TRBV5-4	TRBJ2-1	TGTGCCAGCAGCCGATTAGCTGAGAGCTCCTACAATGAGCAGTTCTTC	CASSRLAESSYNEQFF
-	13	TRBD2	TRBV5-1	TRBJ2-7	TGCGCCAGCAGCCTCAGCGGGAGGAGCGAGCAGTACTTC	CASSLSGRSEQYF
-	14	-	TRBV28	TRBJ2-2	TGTGCCAGCAGCAAACAGGGGAGGACCGGGGAGCTGTTTTTT	CASSKQGRTGELFF
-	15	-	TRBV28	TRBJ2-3	TGTGCCAGCAGTCCACCACAGGGCTGGGGAGATACGCAGTATTTT	CASSPPQGWGDTQYF
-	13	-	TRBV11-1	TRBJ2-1	TGTGCCAGCAGTTCCCGCGGTTACAATGAGCAGTTCTTC	CASSSRGYNEQFF
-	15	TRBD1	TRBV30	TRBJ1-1	TGTGCCTGGAGTGGGGGGACAGGGTGGGGCACTGAAGCTTTCTTT	CAWSGGTGWGTEAFF
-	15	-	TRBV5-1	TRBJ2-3	TGCGCCAGCACCCCCAGAGGGCCGGTGGCAGATACGCAGTATTTT	CASTPRGPVADTQYF
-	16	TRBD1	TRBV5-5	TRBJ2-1	TGTGCCAGCAGCCCAGGACAGGGCCTGGGGTACAATGAGCAGTTCTTC	CASSPGQGLGYNEQFF
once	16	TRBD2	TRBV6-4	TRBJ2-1	TGTGCCAGCAGTGTATCGCTAGCGGCTACCTACAATGAGCAGTTCTTC	CASSVSLAATYNEQFF